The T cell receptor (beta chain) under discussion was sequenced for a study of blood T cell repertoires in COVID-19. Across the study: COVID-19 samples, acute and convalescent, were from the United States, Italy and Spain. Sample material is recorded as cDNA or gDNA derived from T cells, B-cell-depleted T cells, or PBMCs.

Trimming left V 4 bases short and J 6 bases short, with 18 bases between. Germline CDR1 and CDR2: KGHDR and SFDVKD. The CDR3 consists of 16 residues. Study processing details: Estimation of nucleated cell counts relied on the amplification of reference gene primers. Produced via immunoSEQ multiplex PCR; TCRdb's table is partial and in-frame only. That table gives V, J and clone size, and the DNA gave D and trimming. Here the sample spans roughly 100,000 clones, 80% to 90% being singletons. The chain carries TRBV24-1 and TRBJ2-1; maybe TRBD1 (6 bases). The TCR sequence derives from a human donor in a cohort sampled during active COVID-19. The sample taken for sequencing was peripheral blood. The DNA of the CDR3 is TGTGCCACCAGTGACCAGAGACAGGCCAACTCCAATGAGCAGTTCTTC. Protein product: CATSDQRQANSNEQFF.